Sequencing of this TCR beta chain was carried out in a study of blood T cells in healthy people across ages. Study outcomes and limitations: Higher naive T cell percentage went strongly together with higher TCR beta diversity.

The sample providers were healthy Caucasian people from Russia, aged roughly 6 to 95. Primers used in a second PCR of about 7 to 12 cycles were a sample-barcoded 5' primer and a J-beta primer mix. A template-switch adaptor with 12 random nucleotides tagged each cDNA molecule. TCRdb called the 5' RACE reads again in MiXCR, with one record for every CDR3 protein. The sample lists 2 million or so distinct CDR3 sequences, just under 50% occurring once. This CDR3 spans 13 amino acids. Germline CDR1 is MNHNY and CDR2 is SVGAGI (reference sequence). With V trimmed by 0 bases and J by 11 bases, 5 bases remained unmatched. As for this clonotype: Its antigen is unknown.

The sample comprised blood. V is TRBV6-6 and J is TRBJ2-5, with 8 bases matching TRBD1. The TCR comes from a woman in her 40s in good health. CDR3 DNA: TGTGCCAGCAGTTACTCGGGACAGGTTCCGCAGTACTTC. This encodes CASSYSGQVPQYF.